The 5 T cell receptor beta chains below all came from one sample that was sequenced in a study of blood T cells in healthy people across ages. A J-beta primer mix and a sample-barcoded 5' primer were used in a second PCR of roughly 7 to 12 cycles. TCRdb processed the 5' RACE reads anew with MiXCR; each CDR3 protein has one entry. The table includes approximately 800,000 distinct CDR3 sequences, about 26% detected once. The sample also formed part of further work on T cells of mothers and their children.

The specimen was blood. The receptors come from a boy aged 5 to 17 in good health.

V and J are TRBV7-3 and TRBJ1-4; weak D call: TRBD1 (5 bases). CDR1 SGHTA and CDR2 FQGTGA come from the germline V gene. Trimming cost V 5 bases and J 3 bases, with 13 bases left between them. The CDR3 is 15 residues long. The CDR3 nucleotides read TGTGCCAGCAGCCCTCGACAGATAGCTAATGAAAAACTGTTTTTT. Its translation is CASSPRQIANEKLFF.

The genes are TRBV5-4 and TRBJ2-1, with 8 bases identical to TRBD2. The germline V gene has CDR1 SGHNT and CDR2 YYREEE (reference sequence). Trimming took 5 bases from V and 6 from J; bases not matched to a gene: 10. The CDR3 extends over 15 amino acids. CDR3 coding DNA: TGTGCCAGCAGGGGATTAGCGGGAAGTTCCAATGAGCAGTTCTTC. Translated, it gives CASRGLAGSSNEQFF.

In its sample, this clonotype was seen a few times. The chain uses TRBV6-5 and TRBJ2-7, with 7 bases that match TRBD1. Germline loops: CDR1 MNHEY, CDR2 SVGAGI. This CDR3 comprises 15 residues. J gave up 0 bases and V 7 bases, and 9 bases lay outside the gene matches. The CDR3 DNA is TGTGCCAGCACTCCTACAGGGGAGAGCTCCTACGAGCAGTACTTC. It encodes CASTPTGESSYEQYF.

This chain's CDR3 is CASGTTAGQETQYF. CDR3 DNA: TGTGCCAGCGGGACAACTGCCGGCCAAGAGACCCAGTACTTC. The chain employs TRBV7-9 and TRBJ2-5, with D possibly being TRBD1 (6 bases). V lost 8 bases and J 1 base, leaving 14 bases between the germline ends. In germline, CDR1 is SEHNR, CDR2 FQNEAQ (reference sequence). The CDR3 runs to 14 residues.

This clonotype was seen only a few times. The chain has TRBV6-1 and TRBJ2-3; the D is unclear. The germline V gene encodes CDR1 MNHNS and CDR2 SASEGT. This CDR3 contains 10 residues. Deletions cut 11 bases from V and 7 bases from J, with 10 bases between. CDR3 amino acids: CAPDGHTQYF. In DNA, the CDR3 is TGTGCCCCCGACGGACATACGCAGTATTTT.